Sequencing of this T cell receptor (beta chain) was carried out in a study of blood T cells in healthy people across ages. Findings of the study overall: With age, beta diversity per million T cells declined roughly linearly, significantly by 30 to 50.

Primers used in a second PCR of roughly 6 to 11 cycles were a sample-barcoded 5' primer and a J-beta primer mix. TCRdb used MiXCR to reprocess the 5' RACE reads, holding one entry per CDR3 protein. The sample carries 750,000 to 950,000 distinct CDR3 sequences, about 55% recorded once. This clonotype was found a few times. Its antigen is not known. CDR1 and CDR2 from the germline V gene are DFQATT and SNEGSKA (reference sequence). This CDR3 region has 15 residues. V was shortened by 3 bases and J by 5 bases, with 17 bases between the two germline ends. This rearrangement joins TRBV20-1 to TRBJ2-1; D possibly matches TRBD1 or TRBD2 (6 bases each). Sample: blood. This TCR came from a man older than 75 in good health. The CDR3 reads CSARGQSGHDNEQFF. The CDR3 region has the DNA TGCAGTGCTAGGGGACAAAGCGGGCACGACAATGAGCAGTTCTTC.